These T cell receptor beta chains were read from a single sample in a study of a mutant IDH1 vaccine in newly diagnosed glioma. Sequencing was performed with immunoSEQ multiplex PCR; in TCRdb, only in-frame clones are kept and a portion is missing. The profile shows under 50,000 clones, approximately 90% of them singletons. Their recognized antigens are unknown. The sample in question was PBMCs, obtained from a glioma patient whose treatment included an IDH1 peptide vaccine. Receptor source: a man aged 45 to 65 with glioma. Each CDR3 is given without its conserved first and last residue.

v_gene,CDR3aa
TRBV30,AWSPGLGSGGGYT
TRBV29-1,SASPPGANTEAF
TRBV9,ASSGGTSGPNEQF
TRBV19,ATGRQGSSYNSPLH
TRBV11-2,ASSLITLGQPQH
TRBV5-4,ASSRTGASSYNEQF
TRBV6-5,ASSSRELYGYT
TRBV5-6,ASSWATNEKLF
TRBV15,ATSRDIGGLGETQY
TRBV7-9,ATLGADNFYGYT
TRBV7-9,ASSLDLASYEQY
TRBV2,ASSEFQANTEAF
TRBV6-1,ASSEYFSYEQY
TRBV5-1,ASSLALGSASSHEQF
TRBV7-6,ASSNRRQGGETQY
TRBV2,ASSPPERTTDTQY
TRBV27,ASRLGGAAGSPLH
TRBV4-2,ASSQDNREQF
TRBV5-1,ASSRGQGIYNEQF
TRBV7-6,ASSRTEGRTEAF
TRBV19,ASSNNKVAAREKLF
TRBV29-1,SVVGGAEGYT